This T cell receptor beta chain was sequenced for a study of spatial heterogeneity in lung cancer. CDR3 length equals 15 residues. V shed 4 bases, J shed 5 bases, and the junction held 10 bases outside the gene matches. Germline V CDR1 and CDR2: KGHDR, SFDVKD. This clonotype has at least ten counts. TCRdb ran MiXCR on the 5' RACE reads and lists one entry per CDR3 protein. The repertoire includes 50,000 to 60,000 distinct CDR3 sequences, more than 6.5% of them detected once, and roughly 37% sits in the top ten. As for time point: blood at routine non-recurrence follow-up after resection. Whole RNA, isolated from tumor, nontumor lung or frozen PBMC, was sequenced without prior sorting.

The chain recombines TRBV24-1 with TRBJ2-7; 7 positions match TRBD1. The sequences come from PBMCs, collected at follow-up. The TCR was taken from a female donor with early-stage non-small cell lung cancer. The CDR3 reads CATSDRPGTAHEQYF. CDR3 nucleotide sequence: TGTGCCACCAGTGACCGACCCGGGACAGCCCACGAGCAGTACTTC.